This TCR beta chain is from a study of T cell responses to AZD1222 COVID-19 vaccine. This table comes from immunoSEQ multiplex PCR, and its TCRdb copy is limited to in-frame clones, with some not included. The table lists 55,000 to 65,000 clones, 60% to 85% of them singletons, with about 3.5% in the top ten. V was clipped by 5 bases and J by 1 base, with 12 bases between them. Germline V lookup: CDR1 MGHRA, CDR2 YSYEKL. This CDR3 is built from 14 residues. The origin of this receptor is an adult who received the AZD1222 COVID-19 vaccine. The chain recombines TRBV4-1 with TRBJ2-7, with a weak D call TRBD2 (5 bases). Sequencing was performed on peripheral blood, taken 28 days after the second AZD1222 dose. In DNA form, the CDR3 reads TGCGCCAGCAGCGTGGAGGCTTGGTCCTACGAGCAGTACTTC. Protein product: CASSVEAWSYEQYF.